The rows below give T cell receptor beta chains drawn from one sample of a study of blood T cell repertoires in COVID-19. Method: immunoSEQ multiplex PCR; TCRdb's copy keeps in-frame clones and lacks some. The sample holds some 97,000 clones, around 86% seen once. Sample: PBMCs or T cells enriched from blood (not recorded which). The receptors were gathered from a woman in her 50s who had recovered from COVID-19. Each CDR3 is given with its conserved first and last residue. A D gene is named only where the DNA matches it firmly. Clone size is not always given. Where it is, it says once, few, many or a class for expanded clones.

CDR3 length	V gene	clone size	J gene	D gene	CDR3 protein	CDR3 DNA
15	TRBV11-2	-	TRBJ2-3	TRBD2	CASSSRDYYTDTQYF	TGTGCCAGCAGCTCCCGGGACTACTATACAGATACGCAGTATTTT
15	TRBV5-4	-	TRBJ2-5	TRBD2	CASSFGGVGGETQYF	TGTGCCAGCAGCTTCGGGGGGGTCGGGGGAGAGACCCAGTACTTC
14	TRBV19	-	TRBJ1-1	-	CASSTTGLNTEAFF	TGTGCCAGTAGTACCACAGGGTTGAACACTGAAGCTTTCTTT
12	TRBV3-1/TRBV3-2	-	TRBJ2-1	-	CASSQGVDEQFF	TGTGCCAGCAGCCAAGGCGTTGATGAGCAGTTCTTC
14	TRBV27	once	TRBJ2-7	TRBD2	CASRHSGSGPEQYF	TGTGCCAGCCGACATAGCGGGAGTGGACCCGAGCAGTACTTC
13	TRBV6-5	once	TRBJ1-1	-	CASNGQPNTEAFF	TGTGCCAGCAACGGACAGCCAAACACTGAAGCTTTCTTT
16	TRBV5-1	-	TRBJ2-2	-	CASSLTAIAGTGELFF	TGCGCCAGCAGCTTGACGGCAATCGCCGGGACCGGGGAGCTGTTTTTT
13	TRBV5-1	-	TRBJ1-6	-	CASRDSGNSPLHF	TGCGCCAGCAGGGACAGTGGGAATTCACCCCTCCACTTT
15	TRBV15	few	TRBJ2-5	-	CATSRSLGREETQYF	TGTGCCACCAGCAGAAGTCTCGGCAGGGAAGAGACCCAGTACTTC
14	TRBV6-5	-	TRBJ2-2	-	CASSYLTNTGELFF	TGTGCCAGCAGTTACCTTACGAACACCGGGGAGCTGTTTTTT
17	TRBV2	-	TRBJ2-1	TRBD2	CASSVRLAGGPYNEQFF	TGTGCCAGCAGTGTCCGACTAGCGGGGGGTCCCTACAATGAGCAGTTCTTC
11	TRBV28	once	TRBJ1-2	-	CASSRRGGYTF	TGTGCCAGCAGCCGCAGGGGTGGCTACACCTTC
12	TRBV9	once	TRBJ2-3	-	CASSTLGDTQYF	TGTGCCAGCAGCACCCTCGGGGATACGCAGTATTTT
15	TRBV4-1	-	TRBJ2-7	-	CASSQDRLASYEQYF	TGCGCCAGCAGCCAGGACAGATTGGCATCCTACGAGCAGTACTTC
14	TRBV2	once	TRBJ2-7	TRBD1	CASSGDRGNYEQYF	TGTGCCAGCAGCGGGGACAGGGGAAACTACGAGCAGTACTTC
15	TRBV7-3	-	TRBJ2-3	TRBD2	CASSPSGGGADTQYF	TGTGCCAGCAGTCCCTCAGGCGGGGGGGCAGATACGCAGTATTTT
18	TRBV5-1	-	TRBJ2-2	-	CASSLESWDTTNTGELFF	TGCGCCAGCAGCTTGGAGTCGTGGGACACTACCAACACCGGGGAGCTGTTTTTT
12	TRBV27	-	TRBJ1-5	-	CASSHSGEPQHF	TGTGCCAGCAGCCATTCGGGGGAGCCCCAGCATTTT
12	TRBV30	-	TRBJ2-7	-	CAWSVGLLEQYF	TGTGCCTGGAGTGTAGGACTACTCGAGCAGTACTTC
11	TRBV10-3	-	TRBJ2-1	-	CASQDNNEQFF	TGTGCCAGCCAGGACAACAATGAGCAGTTCTTC
13	TRBV2	-	TRBJ1-2	-	CASSDGGGYGYTF	TGTGCCAGCAGTGATGGGGGGGGCTATGGCTACACCTTC
13	TRBV30	-	TRBJ2-7	TRBD1	CAYVQGEKGEQYF	TGTGCCTATGTCCAGGGGGAGAAGGGGGAGCAGTACTTC
14	TRBV6-2/TRBV6-3	-	TRBJ2-7	TRBD2	CASSYERGAYEQYF	TGTGCCAGCAGTTACGAGCGGGGCGCCTACGAGCAGTACTTC
14	TRBV6-5	few	TRBJ1-1	TRBD1	CASTRDRENTEAFF	TGTGCCAGCACACGGGACAGGGAGAACACTGAAGCTTTCTTT
14	TRBV5-1	-	TRBJ2-7	-	CASSLGGTGIEQYF	TGCGCCAGCAGCTTGGGCGGGACGGGGATTGAGCAGTACTTC
16	TRBV5-6	-	TRBJ2-1	TRBD2	CASSLATSGVWNEQFF	TGTGCCAGCAGCTTGGCAACTAGCGGGGTTTGGAATGAGCAGTTCTTC
13	TRBV6-5	-	TRBJ2-4	-	CASSRLNGGIQYF	TGTGCCAGCAGTAGATTAAACGGCGGCATTCAGTACTTC
12	TRBV12-3/TRBV12-4	-	TRBJ2-3	-	CASRPRPDTQYF	TGTGCCAGCAGACCTAGGCCGGATACGCAGTATTTT
12	TRBV6-5	medium-sized	TRBJ1-1	TRBD1	CASGDRVTEAFF	TGTGCCAGCGGGGACAGGGTCACTGAAGCTTTCTTT
16	TRBV4-1	-	TRBJ1-3	TRBD1	CASSHTPGQGRYTIYF	TGCGCCAGCAGCCACACCCCGGGACAGGGGCGGTACACCATATATTTT
16	TRBV27	-	TRBJ2-2	TRBD1	CASSSLYRGQNGELFF	TGTGCCAGCAGTTCGCTCTACAGGGGGCAAAACGGGGAGCTGTTTTTT
13	TRBV27	-	TRBJ1-5	-	CASSDRSNQPQHF	TGTGCCAGCAGTGACAGGAGCAATCAGCCCCAGCATTTT
15	TRBV5-4	-	TRBJ1-4	-	CASSDNRALKEKLFF	TGTGCCAGCAGCGACAACAGGGCCCTTAAGGAAAAACTGTTTTTT
15	TRBV6-5	-	TRBJ2-5	TRBD2	CASSYSGGYQETQYF	TGTGCCAGCAGTTACTCGGGAGGGTACCAAGAGACCCAGTACTTC